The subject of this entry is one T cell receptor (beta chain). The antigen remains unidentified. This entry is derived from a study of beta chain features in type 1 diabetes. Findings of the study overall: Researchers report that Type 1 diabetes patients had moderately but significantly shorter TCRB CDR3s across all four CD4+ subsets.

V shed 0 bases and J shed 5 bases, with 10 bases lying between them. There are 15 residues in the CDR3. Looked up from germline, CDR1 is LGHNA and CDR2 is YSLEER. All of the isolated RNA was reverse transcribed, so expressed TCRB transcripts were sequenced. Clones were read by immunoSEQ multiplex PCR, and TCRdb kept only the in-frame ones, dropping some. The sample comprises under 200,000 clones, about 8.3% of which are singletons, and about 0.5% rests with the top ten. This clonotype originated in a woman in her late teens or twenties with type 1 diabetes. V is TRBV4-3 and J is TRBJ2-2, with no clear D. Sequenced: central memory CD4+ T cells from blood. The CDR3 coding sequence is TGCGCCAGCAGCCAAGACCGTGTGGAGACCGGGGAGCTGTTTTTT. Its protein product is CASSQDRVETGELFF.